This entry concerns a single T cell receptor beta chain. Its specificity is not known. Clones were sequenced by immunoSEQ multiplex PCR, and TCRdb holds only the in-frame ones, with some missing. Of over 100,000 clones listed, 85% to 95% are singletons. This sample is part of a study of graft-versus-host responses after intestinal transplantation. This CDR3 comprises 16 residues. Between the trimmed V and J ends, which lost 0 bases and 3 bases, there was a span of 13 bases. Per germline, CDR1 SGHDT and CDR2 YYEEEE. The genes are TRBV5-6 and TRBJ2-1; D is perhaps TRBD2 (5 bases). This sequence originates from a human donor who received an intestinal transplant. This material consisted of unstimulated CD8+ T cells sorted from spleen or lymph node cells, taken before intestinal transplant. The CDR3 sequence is CASSLGIAISYNEQFF. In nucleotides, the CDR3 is TGTGCCAGCAGCTTGGGTATAGCGATCAGCTACAATGAGCAGTTCTTC.